Each of the 11 T cell receptor beta chains below was sequenced from the same sample in a study of regulatory T cells in long-lasting Graves disease. In building TCR beta libraries, iRepertoire HTBI primers were used together with Arm-PCR of CDR3 regions. Using its own MiXCR run on the multiplex PCR reads, TCRdb lists one record per CDR3 protein. The repertoire has more than 650,000 distinct CDR3 sequences, about 32% of them found once; the top ten carry about 42%. Time point reported: persistent/refractory GD, antithyroid drugs over 5 years with positive TRAb. Construction of the TCR library relied on RNA isolated from PBMCs. Source: peripheral blood mononuclear cells (PBMCs), taken when the disease was refractory, from a patient treated with antithyroid drugs. The receptor set was obtained from a female donor with Graves disease.

The chain joins TRBV5-6 to TRBJ1-5, with a tentative D call TRBD1 (5 bases). Germline CDR1 reads SGHDT; CDR2 reads YYEEEE. This CDR3 contains 16 residues. V was pared by 4 bases and J by 4 bases, with 18 bases between. The CDR3 DNA is TGTGCCAGCAGCACGGGGCAGGGTTCGAGGAATCAGCCCCAGCATTTT. Protein: CASSTGQGSRNQPQHF.

This rearrangement joins TRBV5-1 to TRBJ2-5; D is uncertain. The germline gives CDR1 SGHRS, CDR2 YFSETQ. Trimming shortened V by 6 bases and J by 3 bases, and 21 bases separated the two germline ends. The CDR3 loop spans 16 amino acids. The CDR3 loop is CASTDTSEKVEETQYF. CDR3 sequence (DNA): TGCGCCAGCACCGACACCAGCGAGAAGGTAGAAGAGACCCAGTACTTC. Variable domain in full (rest from reference TRBV5-1 and TRBJ2-5): KAGVTQTPRYLIKTRGQQVTLSCSPISGHRSVSWYQQTPGQGLQFLFEYFSETQRNKGNFPGRFSGRQFSNSRSEMNVSTLELGDSALYLCASTDTSEKVEETQYFGPGTRLLVL.

This clonotype was seen more than once but under ten times. The rearrangement links TRBV7-9 to TRBJ1-2; D unresolved. With 4 bases removed from V and 3 bases from J, the gap between germline ends came to 18 bases. CDR1 and CDR2 from the germline V gene are SEHNR and FQNEAQ (reference sequence). This CDR3 region has 16 residues. Here the CDR3 reads CASSSTPAGTHYGYTF. CDR3 nucleotides: TGTGCCAGCAGCTCGACACCGGCCGGTACCCACTATGGCTACACCTTC.

This clonotype has only a few counts. This chain uses TRBV6-2 or TRBV6-3 with TRBJ1-5; 9 bases map to TRBD1. The CDR3 is 17 amino acids. The germline CDR1 and CDR2 sequences are MNHEY and SVGEGT. With V trimmed by 2 bases and J by 0 bases, 5 bases remained unmatched. Written as DNA, the CDR3 is TGTGCCAGCAGTTACCGGGACAGGGCCTTTAGCAATCAGCCCCAGCATTTT. It encodes CASSYRDRAFSNQPQHF.

The V call is TRBV30, the J call TRBJ1-2; TRBD1 matches at 10 bases. V dropped 0 bases and J dropped 4; count of bases not matched to a gene: 5. Germline V gives CDR1 GTSNPN, CDR2 SVGIG (reference sequence). The CDR3 runs to 15 residues. The CDR3 bases are TGTGCCTGGAGTGTACGGGACAGGGGTACCTATGGCTACACCTTC. Protein: CAWSVRDRGTYGYTF.

The V and J genes are TRBV6-1 and TRBJ1-4, with D tentatively TRBD1 (5 bases). Trimming shortened V by 8 bases and J by 3 bases, and 16 bases separated the two germline ends. CDR3 length: 15 residues. Germline CDR1 is MNHNS and CDR2 is SASEGT. The CDR3 DNA is TGTGCCAGCGCTCACGGCAGGGTTGCTAATGAAAAACTGTTTTTT. Translation gives CASAHGRVANEKLFF.

This clonotype was picked up a small number of times. This sequence joins TRBV2 and TRBJ1-2; D not resolved. Trimming shortened V by 4 bases and J by 0 bases, and 12 bases separated the two germline ends. Looked up from germline, CDR1 is SNHLY and CDR2 is FYNNEI. The CDR3 sequence is 15 residues long. Here the CDR3 DNA reads TGTGCCAGCAGTGGGACCGATAGATCTAACTATGGCTACACCTTC. Translated, it gives CASSGTDRSNYGYTF.

This clonotype came up many times. The chain employs TRBV6-1 and TRBJ1-2; D call uncertain. Germline V CDR1 and CDR2: MNHNS, SASEGT. The germline V and J ends were trimmed by 6 bases and 5 bases, with 13 bases remaining between them. This CDR3 spans 13 amino acids. CDR3 protein: CASRAPGSYGYTF. The CDR3 nucleotides are TGTGCCAGCAGGGCACCAGGCTCATATGGCTACACCTTC.

The chain is built from TRBV11-2 and TRBJ2-1; 7 bases are shared with TRBD2. CDR3 length: 16 residues. Trimming cost V 5 bases and J 0 bases; bases outside gene matches: 7. Germline CDR1 reads SGHAT; CDR2 reads FQNNGV. The CDR3 is CASSRSGMSSYNEQFF. The CDR3 DNA reads as TGTGCCAGCAGCCGAAGCGGGATGAGCTCCTACAATGAGCAGTTCTTC.

This clonotype appeared a few times. V and J are TRBV25-1 and TRBJ2-7; tentatively, D is TRBD2 (5 bases). V was clipped by 6 bases and J by 0 bases, with 12 bases between them. CDR1 MGHDK and CDR2 SYGVNS come from the germline V gene. CDR3 length: 14 amino acids. CDR3 protein: CASSEGGLSYEQYF. The CDR3 nucleotides read TGTGCCAGCAGCGAGGGCGGACTCTCCTACGAGCAGTACTTC.

This clonotype was counted only a few times. The rearrangement joins TRBV12-3 or TRBV12-4 to TRBJ1-2; D remains ambiguous. This CDR3 has 15 amino acids. Trimming removed 4 bases at V and 3 bases at J, with 15 bases between. CDR3 sequence (DNA): TGTGCCAGCAGTTGGATTCCGAGGGCTTACTATGGCTACACCTTC. Amino acids: CASSWIPRAYYGYTF.